This section outlines one T cell receptor (beta chain) sequence together with its context. This record belongs to a study of OX40 agonist ivuxolimab in advanced cancers. The repertoire was sequenced with immunoSEQ multiplex PCR; TCRdb's copy has only in-frame clones and lacks some. Of tens of thousands of clones listed, 84% are singletons. Anyone with autoimmune disease history or systemic immunosuppression was excluded. The sequence came from an adult with an advanced solid tumor such as melanoma, head and neck, liver or kidney cancer. The sequencing here drew on CD4+ or CD8+ T cells sorted from blood, taken in a trial of the OX40 agonist ivuxolimab.

CDR3 in amino acids: CASSVEREAGYTF. The CDR3 DNA reads as TGTGCCAGCAGTGTAGAGAGGGAGGCAGGCTACACCTTC. This chain uses TRBV6-1 with TRBJ1-2; D is undetermined. V was trimmed by 4 bases and J by 8 bases, leaving 14 bases between them. Germline CDR1 is MNHNS and CDR2 is SASEGT. The CDR3 is 13 residues long.